The 24 T cell receptor beta chains reported below all come from one sample, sequenced in a study of T-cell reconstitution after alpha-beta-depleted transplantation in children (dated by TCRdb to about 2016). Per the publication, the treatment or condition label means: allogeneic hematopoietic cell transplantation with graft depleted of TCRalphabeta T cells and CD19 B cells. Libraries were constructed by PCR. The data were produced on an Illumina HiSeq 2500. TCR libraries were prepared with molecular barcoding, using unique molecular identifiers to normalize TCRbeta repertoire quantification. TCRdb trimmed public reads at Q25 via fastp, called clones via MiXCR and kept in-frame beta chains. Rows with a matching CDR3 protein are joined into one entry that keeps the most common DNA and genes. The sample data list 250,000 to 350,000 distinct CDR3 sequences, and approximately 23% of these were observed just once. The ten most abundant clones make up roughly 11% of the sample.

The sample consisted of PBMCs, mostly from graft donor cells, taken 180 days after TCRalphabeta/CD19-depleted stem cell transplant. Source of these receptors: a male patient under 18 who had a stem cell transplant for acute lymphoblastic leukemia, so the T cells may come from the graft donor.

The rearrangement joins TRBV24-1 to TRBJ2-1; a possible D gene is TRBD2 (6 bases). CDR1 and CDR2 from the germline V gene are KGHDR and SFDVKD. V was clipped by 10 bases and J by 9 bases, with 12 bases between them. There are 11 residues in the CDR3. The CDR3 region is CATSPGGEQFF. CDR3 sequence (DNA): TGTGCCACATCGCCCGGGGGTGAGCAGTTCTTC.

This clonotype occurred once. The V call is TRBV12-3 or TRBV12-4, the J call TRBJ2-5; 7 bases fit TRBD2. Trimming at V came to 3 bases and at J to 0 bases, leaving 19 bases not matched to a gene. The CDR3 totals 20 residues. This CDR3 reads CASSFFPRLAVRRYQETQYF. In nucleotides, the CDR3 is TGTGCCAGCAGTTTTTTTCCCCGACTAGCAGTACGGAGGTACCAAGAGACCCAGTACTTC.

The chain combines TRBV20-1 with TRBJ2-7, with D perhaps matching TRBD1 or TRBD2 (5 bases each). The CDR3 loop spans 14 amino acids. Germline V gene data show CDR1 as DFQATT and CDR2 as SNEGSKA (reference sequence). V lost 3 bases and J lost 4, with 16 bases in between. CDR3 sequence reads: CSASGGRGSYEQYF. The DNA for the CDR3 is TGCAGTGCTAGTGGGGGTCGGGGCTCGTACGAGCAGTACTTC.

The sample holds many counts of this clonotype. The DNA for the CDR3 is TGCAGTGCTAGAGATAACTCCCAACTGGGGCGTAGCTCCTACAATGAGCAGTTCTTC. Translation: CSARDNSQLGRSSYNEQFF. This rearrangement joins TRBV20-1 to TRBJ2-1, with TRBD1 as a possible D gene (5 bases). V was clipped by 0 bases and J by 0 bases, with 21 bases between them. Germline V gives CDR1 DFQATT, CDR2 SNEGSKA (reference sequence). This CDR3 is built from 19 residues.

This chain links TRBV7-8 with TRBJ2-3; a possible D gene is TRBD1 (6 bases). Trimming shortened V by 2 bases and J by 1 base, and 13 bases separated the two germline ends. CDR3 length: 16 residues. Germline CDR1 reads SGHVS; CDR2 reads FQNEAQ. The CDR3 nucleotides are TGTGCCAGCAGCTTACATCCAGGGGCGGGCACAGATACGCAGTATTTT. Residues: CASSLHPGAGTDTQYF. Together with reference TRBV7-8 and TRBJ2-3, the CDR3 gives the full variable domain: GAGVSQSPRYKVAKRGQDVALRCDPISGHVSLFWYQQALGQGPEFLTYFQNEAQLDKSGLPSDRFFAERPEGSVSTLKIQRTQQEDSAVYLCASSLHPGAGTDTQYFGPGTRLTVL.

This clonotype was seen a few times. This rearrangement joins TRBV20-1 to TRBJ2-2; either TRBD1 or TRBD2 may supply D (5 bases each). V lost 4 bases, J lost 6 bases, and 15 bases lay in between. The germline gives CDR1 DFQATT, CDR2 SNEGSKA (reference sequence). The CDR3 spans 14 residues. CDR3 residues: CSATLGPVPGELFF. The CDR3 region has the DNA TGCAGTGCTACCTTGGGACCGGTTCCCGGGGAGCTGTTTTTT.

V gene TRBV14 combines with J gene TRBJ2-2, with no clear D. Germline CDR1 and CDR2: SGHDN and FVKESK. Trimming left V 1 base short and J 1 base short, with 13 bases between. The CDR3 covers 17 residues. Here the CDR3 DNA reads TGTGCCAGCAGCCAAGTCCCCTACACTCTGAACACCGGGGAGCTGTTTTTT. This encodes CASSQVPYTLNTGELFF.

This clonotype was recorded many times. The rearrangement joins TRBV3-1 to TRBJ2-1; 7 bases align to TRBD1. V shed 8 bases, J shed 7 bases, and the junction held 8 bases outside the gene matches. Germline CDR1 LGHDT, CDR2 YNNKEL (reference sequence). There are 13 residues in the CDR3. As DNA, the CDR3 is TGTGCCAGCGGAGACAGGGTAGGTAATGAGCAGTTCTTC. It translates to CASGDRVGNEQFF.

The V call is TRBV19, the J call TRBJ1-2, with a tentative D call TRBD1 (5 bases). This CDR3 has 16 residues. CDR1 and CDR2 from the germline V gene are LNHDA and SQIVND (reference sequence). V lost 7 bases and J 3 bases, leaving 21 bases between the germline ends. The CDR3 nucleotides are TGTGCCAGTACCATTTTGGGGGAAGGAAAGGACTATGGCTACACCTTC. Translated: CASTILGEGKDYGYTF.

V gene TRBV9 combines with J gene TRBJ2-5; 9 nucleotides agree with TRBD1. Unmatched junction bases numbered 5, after V lost 0 bases and J lost 5 bases. The germline CDR1 and CDR2 sequences are SGDLS and YYNGEE. The CDR3 has 15 amino acids. This chain's CDR3 is CASSVATGGVETQYF. The CDR3 nucleotides read TGTGCCAGCAGCGTAGCTACAGGGGGCGTGGAGACCCAGTACTTC.

The genes are TRBV7-3 and TRBJ2-2; D not resolved. This CDR3 has 13 amino acids. CDR1 SGHTA and CDR2 FQGTGA come from the germline V gene. Trimming pared 6 bases from V and 1 base from J, leaving 6 bases between. The CDR3 loop reads CASRSRNTGELFF. The CDR3 DNA follows: TGTGCCAGCAGATCCAGGAACACCGGGGAGCTGTTTTTT.

The rearrangement links TRBV7-6 to TRBJ2-1, with D perhaps TRBD1 or TRBD2 (6 bases each). CDR1 SGHVS and CDR2 FNYEAQ come from the germline V gene. With 1 base removed from V and 0 bases from J, the gap between germline ends came to 25 bases. The CDR3 consists of 21 residues. CDR3 sequence reads: CASSLGAPKFGGAGSYNEQFF. The CDR3 DNA reads as TGTGCCAGCAGCTTAGGGGCTCCTAAATTCGGGGGCGCGGGCTCCTACAATGAGCAGTTCTTC.

The chain combines TRBV18 with TRBJ2-7; D ambiguous. The germline CDR1 and CDR2 sequences are KGHSH and LQKENI. This CDR3 has 13 amino acids. Trimming stripped 0 bases from V and 7 bases from J, with 10 bases between. This CDR3 is CASSPPGLVEQYF. The CDR3 DNA sequence: TGTGCCAGCTCACCACCGGGTTTGGTAGAGCAGTACTTC.

The rearrangement uses TRBV12-3 or TRBV12-4 and TRBJ2-2; D possibly corresponds to TRBD1 (6 bases). The CDR3 consists of 15 residues. Trimming took 6 bases from V and 3 from J, leaving 14 bases between them. The CDR3 DNA follows: TGTGCCAGCAGCACTGTGGCAGGGGACACCGGGGAGCTGTTTTTT. Its protein product is CASSTVAGDTGELFF.

J is TRBJ2-7 and V is TRBV11-2; D remains unclear. Germline assignment: CDR1 SGHAT and CDR2 FQNNGV. V lost 2 bases and J lost 0, with 17 bases in between. The CDR3 extends over 17 amino acids. CDR3 bases: TGTGCCAGCAGCTTATTCCCGGGCCCTAACGGCTCCTACGAGCAGTACTTC. As protein: CASSLFPGPNGSYEQYF.

V gene TRBV20-1 combines with J gene TRBJ2-3; 13 nucleotides align to TRBD2. This CDR3 is 15 amino acids long. Looked up from germline, CDR1 is DFQATT and CDR2 is SNEGSKA (reference sequence). V dropped 5 bases and J dropped 5; count of bases not matched to a gene: 7. The DNA for the CDR3 is TGCAGTGCTCCGGGACTAGCGGGACTTTTAGATACGCAGTATTTT. It is translated as CSAPGLAGLLDTQYF.

The chain is built from TRBV12-5 and TRBJ1-2, with D maybe TRBD1 (5 bases). The CDR3 length is 16 residues. Trimming removed 0 bases from V and 13 bases from J, with 24 bases in between. Germline CDR1 LGHNT, CDR2 FRNRAP. As DNA, the CDR3 is TGTGCTAGTGGTTTGGTACTTGTCCAGGGAGAATACGCTGCCACCTTC. Its protein is CASGLVLVQGEYAATF.

The CDR3 DNA is TGTGCCAGCAGTTTAGCGGGAGCGTACACCGGGGAGCTGTTTTTT. Amino acids: CASSLAGAYTGELFF. V gene TRBV12-3 or TRBV12-4 combines with J gene TRBJ2-2, with a possible D match to TRBD2 (5 bases). The length of the CDR3 is 15 residues. V was trimmed by 0 bases and J by 3 bases, leaving 8 bases between them.

Here the CDR3 reads CASSPGAGSTDTQYF. DNA of the CDR3: TGTGCCAGCAGCCCAGGGGCCGGCAGCACAGATACGCAGTATTTT. This rearrangement joins TRBV9 to TRBJ2-3; a weak D match, TRBD1 (6 bases). This CDR3 region has 15 residues. CDR1 SGDLS and CDR2 YYNGEE come from the germline V gene. The germline V and J ends were trimmed by 4 bases and 0 bases, with 12 bases remaining between them.

This rearrangement joins TRBV5-4 to TRBJ2-1; a weak D match, TRBD2 (6 bases). V lost 3 bases and J 12 bases, leaving 25 bases between the germline ends. The germline V gene has CDR1 SGHNT and CDR2 YYREEE (reference sequence). The CDR3 extends over 16 amino acids. As DNA, the CDR3 is TGTGCCAGCAGCTGGGGGGTACTAACGGGAGCTGGGGGGCAGTTCTTC. Translation: CASSWGVLTGAGGQFF.

This clonotype has a handful of counts. The chain employs TRBV5-1 and TRBJ2-7; TRBD1 aligns across 9 bases. Trimming removed 4 bases from V and 3 bases from J; junction bases left unmatched: 8. Germline CDR1 and CDR2: SGHRS and YFSETQ. The CDR3 sequence is 15 residues long. The CDR3 is CASSRGTGSYYEQYF. In DNA, the CDR3 is TGCGCCAGCAGCAGGGGGACAGGGTCCTACTACGAGCAGTACTTC. Full variable domain (rest looked up from reference TRBV5-1 and TRBJ2-7): KAGVTQTPRYLIKTRGQQVTLSCSPISGHRSVSWYQQTPGQGLQFLFEYFSETQRNKGNFPGRFSGRQFSNSRSEMNVSTLELGDSALYLCASSRGTGSYYEQYFGPGTRLTVT.

This clonotype was seen at least ten times. The junction does not match germline at one end; this may be a read error. The chain carries TRBV5-1 and TRBJ2-5; D is uncertain. This CDR3 has 11 residues. In germline, CDR1 is SGHRS, CDR2 YFSETQ. The CDR3 DNA sequence: TGTGCCAGCAGCTTGGCCGAGACCCAGTACTTC. Translated, it gives CASSLAETQYF.

This clonotype showed up just a few times. This chain uses TRBV5-1 with TRBJ2-1; 10 nucleotides align to TRBD2. CDR3 length equals 15 residues. With V trimmed by 1 base and J by 4 bases, 2 bases remained unmatched. CDR1 is SGHRS, CDR2 YFSETQ, per germline. Written as DNA, the CDR3 is TGCGCCAGCAGCTTGACTAGCGGGATTTACAATGAGCAGTTCTTC. This gives the protein CASSLTSGIYNEQFF.

This clonotype has a handful of counts. This rearrangement joins TRBV29-1 to TRBJ2-7, with TRBD1 matching 7 bases. This CDR3 region has 14 residues. Germline V gene lookup returns CDR1 SQVTM and CDR2 ANQGSEA. With 4 bases clipped from V and 4 bases from J, the junction kept 10 bases outside the gene matches. CDR3 DNA: TGCAGCGTTGCCGGACAGGAGGCTAGATACGAGCAGTACTTC. Its protein is CSVAGQEARYEQYF.